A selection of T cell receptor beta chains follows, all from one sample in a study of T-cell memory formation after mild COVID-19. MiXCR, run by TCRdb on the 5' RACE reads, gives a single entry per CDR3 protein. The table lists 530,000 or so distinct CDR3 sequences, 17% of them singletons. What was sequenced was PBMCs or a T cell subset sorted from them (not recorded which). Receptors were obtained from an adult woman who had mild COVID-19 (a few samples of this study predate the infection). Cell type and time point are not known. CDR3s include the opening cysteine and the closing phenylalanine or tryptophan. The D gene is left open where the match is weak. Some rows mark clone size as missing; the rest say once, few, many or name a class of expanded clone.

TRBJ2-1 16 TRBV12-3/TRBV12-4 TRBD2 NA TGTGCCAGCAGTCAAAGAGGGACTAGCGGGAGGAATGAGCAGTTCTTC CASSQRGTSGRNEQFF
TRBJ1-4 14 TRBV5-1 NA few TGCGCCAGCAGCTTCAGATCAACTAATGAAAAACTGTTTTTT CASSFRSTNEKLFF
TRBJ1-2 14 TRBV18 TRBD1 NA TGTGCCAGCTCACCTGACAGGGCTGGCTATGGCTACACCTTC CASSPDRAGYGYTF
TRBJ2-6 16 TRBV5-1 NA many TGCGCCAGCAGCTTGGAATCGGGGCCCGGGGCCAACGTCCTGACTTTC CASSLESGPGANVLTF
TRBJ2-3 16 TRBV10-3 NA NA TGTGCCATCAGTGAGTCCACCCCGGATGGCACAGATACGCAGTATTTT CAISESTPDGTDTQYF
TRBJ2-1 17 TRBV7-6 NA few TGTGCCAGCAGCTTAGTTGACGGGGCCTGGTCCCACAATGAGCAGTTCTTC CASSLVDGAWSHNEQFF
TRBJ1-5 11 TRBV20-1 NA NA TGCAGTGCTCGGGGGCGTCAGCCCCAGCATTTT CSARGRQPQHF
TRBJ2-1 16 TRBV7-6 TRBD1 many TGTGCCAGCAGCCCACGACCCAGGGGGCCGAACAATGAGCAGTTCTTC CASSPRPRGPNNEQFF
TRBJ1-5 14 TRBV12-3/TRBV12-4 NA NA TGTGCCAGCAGTTTAGGTCAGGGGAGTCAGCCCCAGCATTTT CASSLGQGSQPQHF
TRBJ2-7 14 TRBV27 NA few TGTGCCAGCAGCCTCCAGGGCCACTCCTACGAGCAGTACTTC CASSLQGHSYEQYF
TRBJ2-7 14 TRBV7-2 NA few TGTGCCAGCAGCGCCGGTTACGGCTTCTACGAGCAGTACTTC CASSAGYGFYEQYF
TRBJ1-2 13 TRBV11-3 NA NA TGTGCCACCCTGAAACATAGAGATTATGGCTACACCTTC CATLKHRDYGYTF
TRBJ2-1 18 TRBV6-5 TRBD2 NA TGTGCCAGCAGTTATGCTATGACTAGCGGGAGTACACGCAATGAGCAGTTCTTC CASSYAMTSGSTRNEQFF
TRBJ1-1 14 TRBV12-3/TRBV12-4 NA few TGTGCCAGCAGAGGACTCACGGGTGGCACTGAAGCTTTCTTT CASRGLTGGTEAFF
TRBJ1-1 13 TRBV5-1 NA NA TGCGCCAGCAGCTTGAGAGATGGGGGAGAAGCTTTCTTT CASSLRDGGEAFF
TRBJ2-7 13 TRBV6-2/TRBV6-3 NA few TGTGCCAGCAGCCAACAGGGTGTGAACGAGCAGTACTTC CASSQQGVNEQYF
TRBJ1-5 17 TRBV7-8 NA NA TGTGCCAGCAGCTTAGCATCCGAGACCTGGGTCGGTCAGCCCCAGCATTTT CASSLASETWVGQPQHF
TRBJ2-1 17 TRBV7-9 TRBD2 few TGTGCCAGCACCCTAGGGACTAGTCACCGCTCCTACAATGAGCAGTTCTTC CASTLGTSHRSYNEQFF
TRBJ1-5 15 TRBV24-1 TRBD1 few TGTGCCACCAGTGATGCAGGACAGGGGCGACTCGCCCAGCATTTT CATSDAGQGRLAQHF
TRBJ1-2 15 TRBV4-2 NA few TGTGCCAGCAGCCAACCTGGGACGGAGGGATATGGCTACACCTTC CASSQPGTEGYGYTF
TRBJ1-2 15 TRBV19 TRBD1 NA TGTGCCAGTAGGACCGACAGGGGTACTAACTATGGCTACACCTTC CASRTDRGTNYGYTF
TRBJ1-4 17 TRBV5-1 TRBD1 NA TGCGCCAGCAGCGGAGCCTTGACCCAGGGGGTTAAAGAAAAACTGTTTTTT CASSGALTQGVKEKLFF
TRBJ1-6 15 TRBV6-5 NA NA TGTGCCAGCAGTTACTGGCAGCGCCGTAATTCACCCCTCCACTTT CASSYWQRRNSPLHF
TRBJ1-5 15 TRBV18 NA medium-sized TGTGCCAGCTCGGTCAGTACAATCGGCAATCAGCCCCAGCATTTT CASSVSTIGNQPQHF
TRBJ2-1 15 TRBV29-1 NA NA TGCAGCGTTGTGGGTCCGACAAGCACGTACAATGAGCAGTTCTTC CSVVGPTSTYNEQFF
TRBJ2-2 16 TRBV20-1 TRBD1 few TGCAGTGCCACAGAAGGGACAGGGGGCTACACCGGGGAGCTGTTTTTT CSATEGTGGYTGELFF
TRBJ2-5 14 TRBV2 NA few TGTGCCAGCAGTGGGCCGGGGGGCGGAGAGACCCAGTACTTC CASSGPGGGETQYF
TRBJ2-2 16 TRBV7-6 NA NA TGTGCCAGCAGCTTAGCGTGGCCGGACGTCACCGGGGAGCTGTTTTTT CASSLAWPDVTGELFF
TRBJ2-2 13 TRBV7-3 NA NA TGTGCCAGCAGCTTAACTGTCTCCGGGGAGCTGTTTTTT CASSLTVSGELFF
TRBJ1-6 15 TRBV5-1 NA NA TGCGCCAGCAGCTCCGGGGACGGAACCATTTCACCCCTCCACTTT CASSSGDGTISPLHF
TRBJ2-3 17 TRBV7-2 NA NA TGTGCCAGCAGCGGTTCCCCTGAGTGGCGTGGCACAGGTACGCAGTATTTT CASSGSPEWRGTGTQYF
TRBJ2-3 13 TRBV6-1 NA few TGTGCCAGCCGCTGGGGTGTCGTGGATACGCAGTATTTT CASRWGVVDTQYF
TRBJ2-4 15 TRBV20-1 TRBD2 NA TGCAGTGCTAGACCACTAGCGGGGAGGGGAAACATTCAGTACTTC CSARPLAGRGNIQYF
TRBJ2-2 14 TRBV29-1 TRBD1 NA TGCAGCGTGTCGGGACAGACGAACACCGGGGAGCTGTTTTTT CSVSGQTNTGELFF
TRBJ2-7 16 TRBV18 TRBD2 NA TGTGCCAGCTCTCGAAGTAGCGGGAGCAGGTCCTACGAGCAGTACTTC CASSRSSGSRSYEQYF
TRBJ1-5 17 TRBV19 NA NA TGTGCCAGTAGTATGTGGCAGGGAGAGGAGGGGGGTCAGCCCCAGCATTTT CASSMWQGEEGGQPQHF
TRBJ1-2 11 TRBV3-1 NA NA TGTGCCAGCAGCCGCATGGATGGCTACACCTTC CASSRMDGYTF
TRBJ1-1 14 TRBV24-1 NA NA TGTGCCACCAGTGCCTCAGACAGGATCGCTGAAGCTTTCTTT CATSASDRIAEAFF
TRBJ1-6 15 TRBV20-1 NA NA TGCAGTGCGGCCGGGCAGCCCATAGATAATTCACCCCTCCACTTT CSAAGQPIDNSPLHF
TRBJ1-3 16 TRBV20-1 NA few TGCAGTGCTAGGGACGGAGGACCCCTCTCTGGAAACACCATATATTTT CSARDGGPLSGNTIYF
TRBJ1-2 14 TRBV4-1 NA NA TGCGCCAGCAGCCAGGTACAGGCTAACTATGGCTACACCTTC CASSQVQANYGYTF
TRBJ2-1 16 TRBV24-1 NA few TGTGCCACCAGTGATTTCGGGACCAACTCCTACAATGAGCAGTTCTTC CATSDFGTNSYNEQFF
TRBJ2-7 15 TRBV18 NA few TGTGCCAGCTCACCACAGAAGGGTTGGGGAAGCGAGCAGTACTTC CASSPQKGWGSEQYF
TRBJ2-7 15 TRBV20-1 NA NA TGCAGTGCTAGTCCCGGGCAGGGGGGGCGTTGGGAGCAGTACTTC CSASPGQGGRWEQYF
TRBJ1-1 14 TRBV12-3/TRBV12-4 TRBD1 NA TGTGCCAGCACTTCATCAGGGGGGCACACTGAAGCTTTCTTT CASTSSGGHTEAFF
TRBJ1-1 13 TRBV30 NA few TGTGCCTGGAGTGTACACAGGAACACTGAAGCTTTCTTT CAWSVHRNTEAFF
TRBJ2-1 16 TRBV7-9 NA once TGTGCCAGCAGCTTACCCGGCCTTGGATCCTACAATGAGCAGTTCTTC CASSLPGLGSYNEQFF